The entry below describes one T cell receptor beta chain. The sample is drawn from a study of T-cell memory formation after mild COVID-19. Germline-derived CDR1 and CDR2 are DFQATT and SNEGSKA (reference sequence). The CDR3 spans 13 residues. The ends lost 1 base at V and 1 base at J; junction bases unmatched: 0. TCRdb redid the calling of the 5' RACE reads with MiXCR, one entry per CDR3 protein. The repertoire consists of about 150,000 distinct CDR3 sequences, with roughly 24% occurring once and the leading ten covering approximately 25%. The sequenced material came from PBMCs or a T cell subset sorted from them (not recorded which). This TCR was recovered from an adult woman who had mild COVID-19 (a few samples of this study predate the infection). Cell type and time point are not known. The chain couples TRBV20-1 to TRBJ1-2; 7 positions agree with TRBD1. The CDR3 here is CSARGDSNYGYTF. CDR3 DNA: TGCAGTGCTAGAGGGGACAGTAACTATGGCTACACCTTC.